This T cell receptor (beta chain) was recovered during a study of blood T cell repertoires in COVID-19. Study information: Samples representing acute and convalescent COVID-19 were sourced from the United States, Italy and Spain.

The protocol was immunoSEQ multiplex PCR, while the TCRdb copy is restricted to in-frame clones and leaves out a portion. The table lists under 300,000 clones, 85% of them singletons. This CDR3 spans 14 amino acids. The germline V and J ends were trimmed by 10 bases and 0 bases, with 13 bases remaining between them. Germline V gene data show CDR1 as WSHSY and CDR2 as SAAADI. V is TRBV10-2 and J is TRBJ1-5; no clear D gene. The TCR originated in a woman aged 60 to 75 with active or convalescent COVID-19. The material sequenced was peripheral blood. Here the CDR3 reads CATARVDSNQPQHF. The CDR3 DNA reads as TGCGCCACCGCGCGGGTGGATAGCAATCAGCCCCAGCATTTT.